This is a list of T cell receptor beta chains from one sample in a study of OX40 agonist ivuxolimab in advanced cancers. The assay was immunoSEQ multiplex PCR, and TCRdb's table has in-frame clones only and misses some. The table shows approximately 91,000 clones, with around nine tenths occurring only once. Sequenced here: CD4+ or CD8+ T cells sorted from blood, sampled in a trial of the OX40 agonist ivuxolimab. These receptors were taken from an adult with an advanced solid tumor such as melanoma, head and neck, liver or kidney cancer. CDR3s include the opening cysteine and the closing phenylalanine or tryptophan. D genes are given only for firm matches. Clone size is not always given. Where it is, it says once, few, many or a class for expanded clones.

abundance: once; j_gene: TRBJ2-2; d_gene: -; v_gene: TRBV6-1; CDR3aa: CASTQTIGELFF; CDR3nt: TGTGCCAGCACCCAAACGATCGGGGAGCTGTTTTTT
abundance: -; j_gene: TRBJ2-5; d_gene: -; v_gene: TRBV7-3; CDR3aa: CASSFGAQETQYF; CDR3nt: TGTGCCAGCAGCTTCGGGGCTCAAGAGACCCAGTACTTC
abundance: -; j_gene: TRBJ1-3; d_gene: -; v_gene: TRBV5-4; CDR3aa: CASSSTKGSTIYF; CDR3nt: TGTGCCAGCAGCTCGACGAAGGGGTCCACCATATATTTT
abundance: -; j_gene: TRBJ2-1; d_gene: TRBD2; v_gene: TRBV25-1; CDR3aa: CASSENRIAGPNEQFF; CDR3nt: TGTGCCAGCAGTGAAAATAGGATAGCGGGCCCCAATGAGCAGTTCTTC
abundance: -; j_gene: TRBJ1-4; d_gene: -; v_gene: TRBV5-1; CDR3aa: CASSPMTATGSEKLFF; CDR3nt: TGCGCCAGCAGCCCGATGACCGCGACAGGAAGTGAAAAACTGTTTTTT
abundance: -; j_gene: TRBJ1-4; d_gene: -; v_gene: TRBV5-8; CDR3aa: CASSFPGATNEKLFF; CDR3nt: TGTGCCAGCAGCTTTCCCGGGGCAACTAATGAAAAACTGTTTTTT
abundance: -; j_gene: TRBJ2-1; d_gene: TRBD1; v_gene: TRBV5-1; CDR3aa: CASSAGTGLSEQFF; CDR3nt: TGCGCCAGCAGCGCCGGGACAGGCCTTAGTGAGCAGTTCTTC
abundance: -; j_gene: TRBJ2-3; d_gene: -; v_gene: TRBV18; CDR3aa: CASSPGVGTDTQYF; CDR3nt: TGTGCCAGCTCACCGGGGGTCGGCACAGATACGCAGTATTTT
abundance: -; j_gene: TRBJ1-1; d_gene: -; v_gene: TRBV21-1; CDR3aa: CASSKGKCMNTEAFF; CDR3nt: TGTGCCAGCAGCAAAGGGAAGTGCATGAACACTGAAGCTTTCTTT
abundance: -; j_gene: TRBJ1-5; d_gene: -; v_gene: TRBV18; CDR3aa: CASSPGVTQPQHF; CDR3nt: TGTGCCAGCTCACCGGGGGTCACCCAGCCCCAGCATTTT
abundance: -; j_gene: TRBJ1-1; d_gene: -; v_gene: TRBV7-3; CDR3aa: CASSRTESTEAFF; CDR3nt: TGTGCCAGCAGCCGGACGGAATCCACTGAAGCTTTCTTT
abundance: few; j_gene: TRBJ1-4; d_gene: -; v_gene: TRBV10-1; CDR3aa: CASSAGSDEKLFF; CDR3nt: TGCGCCAGCAGTGCAGGGAGTGATGAAAAACTGTTTTTT
abundance: -; j_gene: TRBJ1-5; d_gene: -; v_gene: TRBV6-1; CDR3aa: CAIGTGFDQPQHF; CDR3nt: TGTGCCATAGGAACAGGGTTTGATCAGCCCCAGCATTTT
abundance: -; j_gene: TRBJ1-4; d_gene: TRBD1; v_gene: TRBV5-4; CDR3aa: CASSPGQGWEKLFF; CDR3nt: TGCGCCAGCAGCCCGGGACAGGGGTGGGAAAAACTGTTTTTT
abundance: -; j_gene: TRBJ2-5; d_gene: -; v_gene: TRBV29-1; CDR3aa: CSVEENSGHGKETQYF; CDR3nt: TGCAGCGTTGAGGAGAATTCGGGACACGGGAAAGAGACCCAGTACTTC
abundance: few; j_gene: TRBJ1-2; d_gene: -; v_gene: TRBV6-1; CDR3aa: CAAYSGLFSDGYTF; CDR3nt: TGTGCCGCATACAGTGGCCTCTTCTCAGATGGCTACACCTTC
abundance: -; j_gene: TRBJ2-3; d_gene: -; v_gene: TRBV14; CDR3aa: CASSQVDTQYF; CDR3nt: TGTGCCAGCAGCCAAGTAGATACGCAGTATTTT
abundance: -; j_gene: TRBJ1-4; d_gene: -; v_gene: TRBV5-1; CDR3aa: CASSLNTGPGEKLFF; CDR3nt: TGCGCCAGCAGCCTCAATACAGGCCCGGGCGAAAAACTGTTTTTT
abundance: -; j_gene: TRBJ2-7; d_gene: -; v_gene: TRBV5-8; CDR3aa: CASSLGTAFPYEQYF; CDR3nt: TGTGCCAGCAGCTTGGGGACAGCGTTCCCCTACGAGCAGTACTTC
abundance: -; j_gene: TRBJ1-2; d_gene: -; v_gene: TRBV5-8; CDR3aa: CASRTTGTYGYTF; CDR3nt: TGTGCCAGCAGGACCACGGGTACATATGGCTACACCTTC
abundance: -; j_gene: TRBJ2-1; d_gene: TRBD2; v_gene: TRBV7-3; CDR3aa: CASSPGTLAGAKDEQFF; CDR3nt: TGTGCCAGCAGCCCCGGGACATTAGCGGGAGCCAAGGATGAGCAGTTCTTC
abundance: -; j_gene: TRBJ1-5; d_gene: -; v_gene: TRBV2; CDR3aa: CASSTGTRGMPQHF; CDR3nt: TGTGCCAGCAGCACCGGGACAAGGGGCATGCCCCAGCATTTT
abundance: -; j_gene: TRBJ2-1; d_gene: -; v_gene: TRBV7-2; CDR3aa: CASSFLGKAEQFF; CDR3nt: TGTGCCAGCAGCTTTCTAGGGAAAGCGGAGCAGTTCTTC
abundance: -; j_gene: TRBJ2-7; d_gene: -; v_gene: TRBV6-5; CDR3aa: CATWDREVDEQYF; CDR3nt: TGTGCCACCTGGGACCGAGAGGTTGACGAGCAGTACTTC
abundance: -; j_gene: TRBJ1-2; d_gene: -; v_gene: TRBV28; CDR3aa: CASSLGRWTNYGYTF; CDR3nt: TGTGCCAGCAGTTTAGGTCGGTGGACTAACTATGGCTACACCTTC
abundance: -; j_gene: TRBJ2-2; d_gene: -; v_gene: TRBV5-1; CDR3aa: CASSSLEGTGELFF; CDR3nt: TGCGCCAGCAGCTCTTTGGAGGGCACCGGGGAGCTGTTTTTT
abundance: -; j_gene: TRBJ1-1; d_gene: -; v_gene: TRBV5-1; CDR3aa: CASSSRQMNTEAFF; CDR3nt: TGCGCCAGCAGCTCCAGACAGATGAACACTGAAGCTTTCTTT
abundance: -; j_gene: TRBJ1-5; d_gene: TRBD1; v_gene: TRBV7-2; CDR3aa: CASSLSTGGSNQPQHF; CDR3nt: TGTGCCAGCAGCTTGTCGACAGGGGGGAGCAATCAGCCCCAGCATTTT